Given below is one T cell receptor beta chain in context. The antigen is undetermined. The protocol was immunoSEQ multiplex PCR, while the TCRdb copy is restricted to in-frame clones and leaves out a portion. The sample records some 150,000 clones, about 70% being singletons. This CDR3 is built from 15 residues. V dropped 0 bases and J dropped 9 bases, with 15 bases sitting between them. Germline CDR1 reads SGHTA; CDR2 reads FQGTGA. The sample comes from a study of cytotoxic CD8 clonotypes in ibrutinib-treated CLL. The wider study: Included were some eleven relapsed/refractory and about 14 treatment-naive patients, of whom some 17 were IGHV unmutated.

General study results and limits: Clonality was elevated at ibrutinib response and had returned toward baseline at progression. Treatment saw public clonotypes, which were uncommon, either contract or stay stable. Exceeding age-matched healthy donors, baseline clonality also tracked the counts of circulating CD8+ T cells.

V gene TRBV7-3 combines with J gene TRBJ2-1, with D hard to call. The sequencing here drew on PBMCs, taken after 24 months of ibrutinib treatment. This clonotype was obtained from a human donor with chronic lymphocytic leukemia. For the CDR3, the DNA is TGTGCCAGCAGCTTAACGGCAGGTGCAGCGCTTGAGCAGTTCTTC. Translating it yields CASSLTAGAALEQFF.